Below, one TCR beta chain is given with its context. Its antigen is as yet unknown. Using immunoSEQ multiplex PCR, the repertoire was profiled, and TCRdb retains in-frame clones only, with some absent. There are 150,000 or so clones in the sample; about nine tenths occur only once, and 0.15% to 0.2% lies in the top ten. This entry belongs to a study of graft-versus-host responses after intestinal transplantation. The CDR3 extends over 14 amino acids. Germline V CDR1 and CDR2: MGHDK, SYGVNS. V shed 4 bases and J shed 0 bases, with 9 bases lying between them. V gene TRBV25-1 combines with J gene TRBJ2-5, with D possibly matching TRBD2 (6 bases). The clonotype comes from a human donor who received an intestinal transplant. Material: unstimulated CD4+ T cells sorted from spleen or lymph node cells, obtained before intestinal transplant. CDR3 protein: CASSARDYQETQYF. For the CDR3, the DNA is TGTGCCAGCAGTGCCCGGGACTACCAAGAGACCCAGTACTTC.